What follows describes a single T cell receptor beta chain. Its antigen is unknown. These data belong to a study of shared clonotypes between healthy human individuals. Study results and caveats: Only blood underwent sampling, and tissue repertoires likely differ. Non-shared clonotypes had lower generation probabilities than clonotypes shared by all four sorted-subset donors.

Those who donated, Caucasian adults without exception, all lived in Nashville, Tennessee. Germline CDR1 MNHNS, CDR2 SASEGT. The CDR3 is 15 amino acids. V lost 11 bases and J 0 bases, leaving 17 bases between the germline ends. The assay was immunoSEQ multiplex PCR, and TCRdb's table has in-frame clones only and misses some. Seen here are almost 750,000 clones, approximately 77% observed once, and the top ten hold under 2%. The rearrangement joins TRBV6-1 to TRBJ1-5, with D maybe TRBD1 (6 bases). Sample: memory CD4+ T cells sorted from blood. Subset defined: CD45RA-negative fraction. This sequence originates from a woman between 25 and 40 years old in good health. CDR3 nucleotides: TGTGCCTGTAAAAGGGACATTTATAGCAATCAGCCCCAGCATTTT. Translation gives CACKRDIYSNQPQHF.